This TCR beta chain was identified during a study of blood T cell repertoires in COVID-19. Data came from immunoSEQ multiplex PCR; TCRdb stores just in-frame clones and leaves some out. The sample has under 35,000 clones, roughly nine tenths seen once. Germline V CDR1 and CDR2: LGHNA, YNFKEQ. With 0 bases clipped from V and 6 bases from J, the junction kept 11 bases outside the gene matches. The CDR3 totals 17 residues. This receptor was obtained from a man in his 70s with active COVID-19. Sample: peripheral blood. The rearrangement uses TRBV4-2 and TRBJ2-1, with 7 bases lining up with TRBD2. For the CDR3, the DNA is TGTGCCAGCAGCCAAGATAGTGGGGGAGGGCGCTTCAATGAGCAGTTCTTC. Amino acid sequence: CASSQDSGGGRFNEQFF.